The 18 T cell receptor beta chains in this list originate from one sample, sequenced in a study of blood T cell repertoires in COVID-19. The protocol was immunoSEQ multiplex PCR, while the TCRdb copy is restricted to in-frame clones and leaves out a portion. The sample lists roughly 200,000 clones, 85% to 90% occurring once. Sequenced input: PBMCs or T cells enriched from blood (not recorded which). The receptors were gathered from a man aged 25-45 years who had recovered from COVID-19.

The V gene is TRBV2, the J gene TRBJ2-3; TRBD2 matches at 8 bases. CDR3 length equals 16 residues. Germline CDR1 is SNHLY and CDR2 is FYNNEI. The junction had 4 bases not matched to a gene; V was cut back by 2 bases and J by 0 bases. The CDR3 nucleotides are TGTGCCAGCAGTGAACTCGAGCGGGAGAGCACAGATACGCAGTATTTT. Protein sequence: CASSELERESTDTQYF.

This chain uses TRBV18 with TRBJ1-2; 7 nucleotides line up with TRBD1. Trimming removed 5 bases from V and 0 bases from J; junction bases left unmatched: 9. The CDR3 contains 16 residues. Germline V lookup: CDR1 KGHSH, CDR2 LQKENI. CDR3 nucleotide sequence: TGTGCCAGCTCAGGGACAGCAACCCTCCCTAACTATGGCTACACCTTC. Encoded protein: CASSGTATLPNYGYTF.

The chain couples TRBV24-1 to TRBJ2-5, with a weak D call TRBD1 (5 bases). V lost 2 bases to trimming and J lost 5 bases, with 8 bases between them. Germline CDR1 reads KGHDR; CDR2 reads SFDVKD. CDR3 length equals 13 residues. The CDR3 DNA sequence: TGTGCCACCAGTGATTGGAACAGGGAGACCCAGTACTTC. Translated, it gives CATSDWNRETQYF.

The chain joins TRBV28 to TRBJ2-7, with TRBD1 matching 7 bases. Germline assignment: CDR1 MDHEN and CDR2 SYDVKM. V was pared by 6 bases and J by 3 bases, with 11 bases of the junction left unmatched. CDR3 length: 15 residues. The CDR3 loop reads CASSLGGGPHYEQYF. As DNA, the CDR3 is TGTGCCAGCAGCCTAGGGGGCGGACCACACTACGAGCAGTACTTC.

The chain recombines TRBV10-3 with TRBJ1-2; TRBD1 aligns across 7 bases. This CDR3 is 16 amino acids long. In germline, CDR1 is ENHRY, CDR2 SYGVKD. V was clipped by 0 bases and J by 2 bases; unmatched bases: 6. The CDR3 protein is CAISESAGGKNYGYTF. The CDR3 DNA follows: TGTGCCATCAGTGAGTCGGCAGGGGGGAAGAACTATGGCTACACCTTC.

The rearrangement uses TRBV5-8 and TRBJ1-5; D is ambiguous. CDR3 length: 14 residues. V lost 0 bases and J 6 bases, leaving 10 bases between the germline ends. CDR1 and CDR2 (germline): SGHTS, YDEGEE. CDR3 residues: CASSLGLMGQPQHF. CDR3 DNA: TGTGCCAGCAGCTTGGGACTGATGGGTCAGCCCCAGCATTTT.

The chain has TRBV23-1 and TRBJ2-7; D is perhaps TRBD1 (6 bases). TRBV23-1 is an ORF, and what it does is uncertain. V lost 2 bases and J 1 base, leaving 27 bases between the germline ends. This CDR3 contains 20 residues. The DNA for the CDR3 is TGCGCCAGCAGTCAACGAAAGACAGGAGTGGACATTATGCGATCCTACGAGCAGTACTTC. Protein: CASSQRKTGVDIMRSYEQYF.

This clone occurred once. Here the CDR3 reads CASSLDEGVGNTIYF. Written as DNA, the CDR3 is TGCGCCAGCAGCTTGGATGAGGGTGTTGGAAACACCATATATTTT. The rearrangement joins TRBV5-1 to TRBJ1-3; D not resolved. The CDR3 contains 15 residues. The germline V gene encodes CDR1 SGHRS and CDR2 YFSETQ. V was clipped by 0 bases and J by 3 bases, with 10 bases between them.

V usage is TRBV7-9 and J usage is TRBJ2-3, with TRBD2 matching over 8 bases. The CDR3 contains 15 residues. Germline trimming cut 4 bases from V and 1 base from J; bases unmatched to any gene: 4. Germline V gene lookup returns CDR1 SEHNR and CDR2 FQNEAQ (reference sequence). The CDR3 DNA follows: TGTGCCAGCAGCTATCCGGGACTAGGCACAGATACGCAGTATTTT. Residues: CASSYPGLGTDTQYF. Full variable domain (remainder filled in from reference TRBV7-9 and TRBJ2-3): DTGVSQNPRHKITKRGQNVTFRCDPISEHNRLYWYRQTLGQGPEFLTYFQNEAQLEKSRLLSDRFSAERPKGSFSTLEIQRTEQGDSAMYLCASSYPGLGTDTQYFGPGTRLTVL.

This chain uses TRBV7-6 with TRBJ2-1, with D possibly matching TRBD2 (5 bases). Trimming stripped 5 bases from V and 2 bases from J, with 13 bases between. CDR1 and CDR2 (germline): SGHVS, FNYEAQ. The CDR3 runs 15 residues. The CDR3 nucleotides read TGTGCCAGCAGCGCCACTAGTTTAGCCTACAATGAGCAGTTCTTC. Translation gives CASSATSLAYNEQFF.

This rearrangement joins TRBV9 to TRBJ2-3; D not resolved. There are 12 residues in the CDR3. The germline V gene encodes CDR1 SGDLS and CDR2 YYNGEE. Trimming cost V 0 bases and J 5 bases, with 4 bases left between them. The CDR3 DNA sequence: TGTGCCAGCAGCGTAGGGCTAGATACGCAGTATTTT. Amino acids: CASSVGLDTQYF.

V gene TRBV7-9 combines with J gene TRBJ1-6; 8 nucleotides line up with TRBD1. V shed 1 base and J 7 bases; nucleotides not matched to a gene: 3. Germline lookup yields CDR1 SEHNR and CDR2 FQNEAQ (reference sequence). The CDR3 is 15 residues long. The DNA for the CDR3 is TGTGCCAGCAGCTTAGGCGACAGGGGCAATTCACCCCTCCACTTT. Translation gives CASSLGDRGNSPLHF.

The chain combines TRBV10-2 with TRBJ2-3; 8 nucleotides align to TRBD1. The CDR3 length is 15 residues. Germline V gene lookup returns CDR1 WSHSY and CDR2 SAAADI. V shed 7 bases, J shed 2 bases, and the junction held 8 bases outside the gene matches. The CDR3 sequence is CASIFGQGVTDTQYF. The CDR3, as DNA: TGCGCCAGCATCTTTGGACAGGGTGTCACAGATACGCAGTATTTT.

The chain uses TRBV27 and TRBJ2-1, with D perhaps matching TRBD1 (6 bases). Germline V gives CDR1 MNHEY, CDR2 SMNVEV (reference sequence). Trimming took 2 bases from V and 6 from J, leaving 11 bases between them. The CDR3 contains 14 residues. The DNA for the CDR3 is TGTGCCAGCAGTTTACCTAGACAGGCCAATGAGCAGTTCTTC. Encoded protein: CASSLPRQANEQFF.

The V and J genes are TRBV5-4 and TRBJ2-6; possible D gene TRBD1, 5 bases. Looked up from germline, CDR1 is SGHNT and CDR2 is YYREEE (reference sequence). Trimming stripped 2 bases from V and 0 bases from J, with 21 bases between. The CDR3 totals 20 residues. The CDR3, as DNA: TGTGCCAGCAGCTTTGGCCTCGGCGGCAGGGCGAGCTCTGGGGCCAACGTCCTGACTTTC. Translation: CASSFGLGGRASSGANVLTF.

The sample holds one count of this clone. This chain joins TRBV5-1 and TRBJ1-3; D call uncertain. V was shortened by 5 bases and J by 1 base, with 10 bases between the two germline ends. This CDR3 contains 14 residues. Germline V gene sequence: CDR1 SGHRS, CDR2 YFSETQ. In DNA, the CDR3 is TGCGCCAGCAGATACACAGAATCTGGAAACACCATATATTTT. It yields the protein CASRYTESGNTIYF. Based on the CDR3 plus reference TRBV5-1 and TRBJ1-3, the full variable domain is KAGVTQTPRYLIKTRGQQVTLSCSPISGHRSVSWYQQTPGQGLQFLFEYFSETQRNKGNFPGRFSGRQFSNSRSEMNVSTLELGDSALYLCASRYTESGNTIYFGEGSWLTVV.

The chain couples TRBV4-2 to TRBJ1-5; D is possibly TRBD1 (5 bases). The germline gives CDR1 LGHNA, CDR2 YNFKEQ. This CDR3 has 16 amino acids. The ends were cut back, 0 bases at V and 6 bases at J, with 15 bases in the middle. The CDR3 DNA follows: TGTGCCAGCAGCCAAGATTGGTTGGCAGGGCCTCAGCCCCAGCATTTT. Protein product: CASSQDWLAGPQPQHF.

V gene TRBV21-1 combines with J gene TRBJ2-7; whether TRBD1, the table's D call, matches the DNA was not checked. TRBV21-1 is a pseudogene segment. The CDR3 contains 15 residues. The CDR3 is CASSKGQGDSYEQYF. In DNA form, the CDR3 reads TGTGCCAGCAGCAAAGGACAGGGGGACTCCTACGAGCAGTACTTC.